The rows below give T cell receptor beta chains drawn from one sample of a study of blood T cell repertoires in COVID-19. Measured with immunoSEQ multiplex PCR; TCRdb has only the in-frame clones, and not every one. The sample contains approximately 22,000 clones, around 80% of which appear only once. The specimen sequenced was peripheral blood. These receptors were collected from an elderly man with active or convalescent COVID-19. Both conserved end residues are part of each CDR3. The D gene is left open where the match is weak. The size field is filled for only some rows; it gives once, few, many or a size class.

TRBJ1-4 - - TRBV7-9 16 CASSLALTATNEKLFF TGTGCCAGCAGCTTAGCGCTAACGGCAACTAATGAAAAACTGTTTTTT
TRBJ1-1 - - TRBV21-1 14 CASSKVSQNTEAFF TGTGCCAGCAGCAAAGTGAGTCAGAACACTGAAGCTTTCTTT
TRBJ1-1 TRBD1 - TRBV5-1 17 CASSLGIMTGSNTEAFF TGCGCCAGCAGCTTGGGGATTATGACAGGGTCGAACACTGAAGCTTTCTTT
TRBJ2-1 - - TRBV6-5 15 CASSSQGLGYNEQFF TGTGCCAGCAGTTCACAGGGTTTAGGCTACAATGAGCAGTTCTTC
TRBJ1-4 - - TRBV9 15 CASSPQLRRDEKLFF TGTGCCAGCAGCCCCCAATTAAGGAGGGATGAAAAACTGTTTTTT
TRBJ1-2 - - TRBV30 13 CAWSVGLRYGYTF TGTGCCTGGAGTGTGGGGCTACGCTATGGCTACACCTTC
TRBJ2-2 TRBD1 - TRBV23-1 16 CASSPTGAYLRWELFF TGCGCCAGCAGTCCGACAGGGGCCTACCTCAGGTGGGAGCTGTTTTTT
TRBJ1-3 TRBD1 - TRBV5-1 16 CASSLDAGGSGNTIYF TGCGCCAGCAGCTTGGATGCAGGGGGCTCTGGAAACACCATATATTTT
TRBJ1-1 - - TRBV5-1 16 CASSVIPGSENTEAFF TGCGCCAGCAGCGTCATACCGGGGTCCGAGAACACTGAAGCTTTCTTT
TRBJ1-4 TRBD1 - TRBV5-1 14 CASSPTGLLEKLFF TGCGCCAGCAGCCCGACAGGGCTGTTAGAAAAACTGTTTTTT
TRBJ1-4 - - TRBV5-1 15 CASSSGGEVGEKLFF TGCGCCAGCAGCTCCGGCGGGGAAGTAGGTGAAAAACTGTTTTTT
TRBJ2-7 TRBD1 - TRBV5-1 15 CASSPTGQTTYEQYF TGCGCCAGCAGCCCGACGGGACAGACAACCTACGAGCAGTACTTC
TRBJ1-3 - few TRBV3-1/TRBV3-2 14 CASSQDLSGNTIYF TGTGCCAGCAGCCAAGACCTCTCTGGAAACACCATATATTTT
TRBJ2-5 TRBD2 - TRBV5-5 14 CASSLTSGKETQYF TGTGCCAGCAGCTTGACAAGCGGGAAAGAGACCCAGTACTTC
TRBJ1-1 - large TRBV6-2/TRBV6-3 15 CASSYSNVIGQEAFF TGTGCCAGCAGTTACTCGAACGTGATCGGACAGGAAGCTTTCTTT
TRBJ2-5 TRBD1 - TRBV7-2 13 CASSLGQQETQYF TGTGCCAGCAGCTTGGGACAGCAAGAGACCCAGTACTTC
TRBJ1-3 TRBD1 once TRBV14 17 CASSQGSRVDRGNTIYF TGTGCCAGCAGCCAAGGCTCCCGTGTCGACAGGGGGAACACCATATATTTT
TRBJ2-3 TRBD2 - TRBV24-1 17 CATSDPGREEGTDTQYF TGTGCCACCAGTGACCCGGGGAGGGAGGAGGGCACAGATACGCAGTATTTT
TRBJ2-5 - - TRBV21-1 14 CASKRTGIWETQYF TGTGCCAGCAAAAGAACAGGTATCTGGGAGACCCAGTACTTC
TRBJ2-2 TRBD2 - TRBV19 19 CASSIHPGLAGGVTGELFF TGTGCCAGTAGTATCCACCCGGGACTAGCGGGAGGAGTCACCGGGGAGCTGTTTTTT
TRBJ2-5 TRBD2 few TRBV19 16 CASSISASGRLETQYF TGTGCCAGTAGTATATCGGCTAGCGGGAGGTTGGAGACCCAGTACTTC
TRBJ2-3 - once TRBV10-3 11 CAISDPGTQYF TGTGCCATCAGTGACCCCGGTACGCAGTATTTT
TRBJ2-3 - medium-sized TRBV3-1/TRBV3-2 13 CASSSTPTDTQYF TGTGCCAGCAGTTCGACTCCCACAGATACGCAGTATTTT
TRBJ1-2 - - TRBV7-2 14 CASSFLGTNYGYTF TGTGCCAGCAGCTTCCTCGGGACAAACTATGGCTACACCTTC
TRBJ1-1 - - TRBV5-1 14 CASSLPGETTEAFF TGCGCCAGCAGCTTGCCAGGGGAGACCACTGAAGCTTTCTTT
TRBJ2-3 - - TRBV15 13 CATAVASTDTQYF TGTGCCACAGCGGTTGCTAGCACAGATACGCAGTATTTT
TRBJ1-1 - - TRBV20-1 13 CSASDRRNTEAFF TGCAGTGCTAGTGATCGGAGGAACACTGAAGCTTTCTTT
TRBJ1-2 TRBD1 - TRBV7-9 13 CASSFTGEYGYTF TGTGCCAGCAGCTTTACAGGGGAGTATGGCTACACCTTC
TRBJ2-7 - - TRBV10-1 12 CASSEGSYEQYF TGCGCCAGCAGCGAGGGGAGCTACGAGCAGTACTTC
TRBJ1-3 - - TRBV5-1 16 CASSPRDAGAGNTIYF TGCGCCAGCAGCCCACGAGACGCAGGGGCTGGAAACACCATATATTTT
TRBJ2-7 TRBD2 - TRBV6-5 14 CASKKGLARYEQYF TGTGCCAGCAAGAAGGGACTAGCGCGATACGAGCAGTACTTC
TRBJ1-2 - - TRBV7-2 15 CASSRRGGAADGYTF TGTGCCAGCAGCAGGCGGGGGGGAGCAGCAGATGGCTACACCTTC
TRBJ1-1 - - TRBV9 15 CASSGAGAKNTEAFF TGTGCCAGCAGCGGTGCAGGGGCTAAGAACACTGAAGCTTTCTTT
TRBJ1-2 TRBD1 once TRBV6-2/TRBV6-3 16 CASSYETGDPHYGYTF TGTGCCAGCAGTTACGAAACAGGGGATCCCCACTATGGCTACACCTTC
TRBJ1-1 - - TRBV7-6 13 CASSLDGSTEAFF TGTGCCAGCAGCCTGGACGGGAGCACTGAAGCTTTCTTT
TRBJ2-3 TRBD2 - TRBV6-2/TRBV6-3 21 CASSYTPAGLAGGPGTDTQYF TGTGCCAGCAGTTACACGCCCGCGGGACTAGCGGGGGGGCCAGGCACAGATACGCAGTATTTT
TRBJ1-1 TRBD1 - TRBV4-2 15 CASSTNRGRTTEAFF TGTGCCAGCAGCACTAACAGGGGGCGGACCACTGAAGCTTTCTTT
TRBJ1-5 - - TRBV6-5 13 CASSGDYNQPQHF TGTGCCAGTTCAGGGGATTATAATCAGCCCCAGCATTTT
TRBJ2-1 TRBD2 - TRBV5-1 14 CASDRAGGVDEQFF TGCGCCAGCGACCGCGCGGGGGGCGTCGATGAGCAGTTCTTC
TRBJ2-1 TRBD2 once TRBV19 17 CASSIHHSGGAYNEQFF TGTGCCAGTAGTATACACCATAGCGGGGGGGCCTACAATGAGCAGTTCTTC
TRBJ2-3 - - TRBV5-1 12 CASRASTDTQYF TGCGCCAGCAGGGCCAGCACAGATACGCAGTATTTT
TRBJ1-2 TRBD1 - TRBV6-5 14 CASSYRGRSYGYTF TGTGCCAGCAGCTACAGGGGGCGCAGCTATGGCTACACCTTC
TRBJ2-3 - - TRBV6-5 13 CASSRLGTDTQYF TGTGCCAGCAGCAGACTAGGTACAGATACGCAGTATTTT
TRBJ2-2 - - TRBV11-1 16 CASSLALRENTGELFF TGTGCCAGCAGCTTAGCGCTAAGAGAGAACACCGGGGAGCTGTTTTTT
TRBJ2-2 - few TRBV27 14 CASLGGGNTGELFF TGTGCCAGCCTCGGAGGGGGCAACACCGGGGAGCTGTTTTTT
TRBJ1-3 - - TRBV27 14 CASSLAHSGNTIYF TGTGCCAGCAGCCTGGCCCACTCTGGAAACACCATATATTTT
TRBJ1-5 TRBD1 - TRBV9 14 CASSNGQGNQPQHF TGTGCCAGCAGCAACGGACAGGGTAATCAGCCCCAGCATTTT
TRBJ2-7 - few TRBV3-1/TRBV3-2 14 CASSQGAGGYEQYF TGTGCCAGCAGCCAAGGTGCAGGGGGGTACGAGCAGTACTTC
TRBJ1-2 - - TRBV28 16 CASSSDSFNTNYGYTF TGTGCCAGCAGTTCTGACAGCTTCAACACGAACTATGGCTACACCTTC
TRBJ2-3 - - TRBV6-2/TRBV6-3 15 CASSSHGFSTDTQYF TGTGCCAGCAGTTCGCACGGGTTTAGCACAGATACGCAGTATTTT
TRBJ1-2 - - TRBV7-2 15 CASSLVRTGDYGYTF TGTGCCAGCAGCTTAGTTAGGACGGGGGACTATGGCTACACCTTC
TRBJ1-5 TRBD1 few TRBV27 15 CASSPRQGLNQPQHF TGTGCCAGCAGCCCCCGACAGGGGCTAAATCAGCCCCAGCATTTT
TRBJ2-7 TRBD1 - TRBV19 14 CATRQGGRVGEQYF TGTGCCACGAGACAGGGGGGACGAGTGGGGGAGCAGTACTTC
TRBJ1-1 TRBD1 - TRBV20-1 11 CSASLGQVYIF TGCAGTGCTAGCCTAGGACAGGTCTACATCTTT
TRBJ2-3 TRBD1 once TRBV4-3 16 CASSQDRAGGEDTQYF TGCGCCAGCAGCCAAGATCGGGCAGGGGGCGAAGATACGCAGTATTTT